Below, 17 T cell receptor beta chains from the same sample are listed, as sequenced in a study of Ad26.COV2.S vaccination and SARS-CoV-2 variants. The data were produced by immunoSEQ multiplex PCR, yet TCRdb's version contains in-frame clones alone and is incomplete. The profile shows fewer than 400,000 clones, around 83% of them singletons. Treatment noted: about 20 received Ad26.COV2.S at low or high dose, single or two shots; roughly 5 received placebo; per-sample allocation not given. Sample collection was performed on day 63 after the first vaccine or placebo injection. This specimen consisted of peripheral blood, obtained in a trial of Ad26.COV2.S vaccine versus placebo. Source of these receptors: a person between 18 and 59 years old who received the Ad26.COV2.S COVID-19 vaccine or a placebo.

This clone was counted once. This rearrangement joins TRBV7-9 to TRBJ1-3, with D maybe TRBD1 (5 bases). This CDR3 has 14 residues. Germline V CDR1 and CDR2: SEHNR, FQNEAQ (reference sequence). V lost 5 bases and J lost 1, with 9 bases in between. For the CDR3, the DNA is TGTGCCAGCAGCAAAACAGGATCTGGAAACACCATATATTTT. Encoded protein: CASSKTGSGNTIYF. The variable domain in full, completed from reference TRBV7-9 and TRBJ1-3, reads DTGVSQNPRHKITKRGQNVTFRCDPISEHNRLYWYRQTLGQGPEFLTYFQNEAQLEKSRLLSDRFSAERPKGSFSTLEIQRTEQGDSAMYLCASSKTGSGNTIYFGEGSWLTVV.

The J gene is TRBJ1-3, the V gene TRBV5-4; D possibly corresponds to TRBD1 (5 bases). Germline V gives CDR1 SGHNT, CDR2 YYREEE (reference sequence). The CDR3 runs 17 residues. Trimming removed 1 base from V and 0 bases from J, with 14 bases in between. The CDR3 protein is CASSLRGRPNSGNTIYF. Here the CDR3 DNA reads TGTGCCAGCAGCTTGAGGGGCAGGCCGAACTCTGGAAACACCATATATTTT.

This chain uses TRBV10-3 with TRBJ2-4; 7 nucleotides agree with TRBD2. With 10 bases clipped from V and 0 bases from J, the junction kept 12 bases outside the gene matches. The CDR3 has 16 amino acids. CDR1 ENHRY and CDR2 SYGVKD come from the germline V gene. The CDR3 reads CATGVGGEPAKNIQYF. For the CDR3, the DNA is TGTGCCACCGGGGTGGGGGGGGAGCCAGCCAAAAACATTCAGTACTTC.

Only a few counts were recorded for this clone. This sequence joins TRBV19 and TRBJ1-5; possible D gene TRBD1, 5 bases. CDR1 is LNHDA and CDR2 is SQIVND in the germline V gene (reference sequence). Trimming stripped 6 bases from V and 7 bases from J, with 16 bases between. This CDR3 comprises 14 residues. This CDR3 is CASSQSTGRQPQHF. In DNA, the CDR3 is TGTGCCAGTAGCCAATCAACAGGAAGGCAGCCCCAGCATTTT.

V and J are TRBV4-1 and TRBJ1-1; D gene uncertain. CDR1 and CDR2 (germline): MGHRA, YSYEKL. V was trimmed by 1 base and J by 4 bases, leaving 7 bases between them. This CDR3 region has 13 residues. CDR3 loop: CASSQAPITEAFF. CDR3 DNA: TGCGCCAGCAGCCAAGCCCCCATCACTGAAGCTTTCTTT.

CDR3 region: CASSYRLAGMNEQYF. CDR3 in DNA: TGTGCCAGCAGTTACCGACTAGCGGGGATGAACGAGCAGTACTTC. This rearrangement joins TRBV6-2 or TRBV6-3 to TRBJ2-7, with 11 positions matching TRBD2. The CDR3 has 15 amino acids. The germline V gene has CDR1 MNHEY and CDR2 SVGEGT. V shed 2 bases, J shed 5 bases, and the junction held 5 bases outside the gene matches.

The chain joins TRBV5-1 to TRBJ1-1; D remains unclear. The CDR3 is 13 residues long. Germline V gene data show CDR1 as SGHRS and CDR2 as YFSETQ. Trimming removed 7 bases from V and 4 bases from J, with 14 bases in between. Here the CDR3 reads CASRPQGGTEAFF. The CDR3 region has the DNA TGCGCCAGCCGCCCTCAAGGCGGCACTGAAGCTTTCTTT.

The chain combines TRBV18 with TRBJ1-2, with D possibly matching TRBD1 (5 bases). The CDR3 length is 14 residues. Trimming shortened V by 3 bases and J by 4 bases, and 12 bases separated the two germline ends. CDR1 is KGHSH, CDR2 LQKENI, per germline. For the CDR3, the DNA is TGTGCCAGCTCACCGAACGGCCAGGGCTATGGCTACACCTTC. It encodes CASSPNGQGYGYTF.

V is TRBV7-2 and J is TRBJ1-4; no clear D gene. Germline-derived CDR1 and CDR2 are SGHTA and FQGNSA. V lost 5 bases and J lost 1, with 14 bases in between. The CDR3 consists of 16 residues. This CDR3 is CASSLNSALTNEKLFF. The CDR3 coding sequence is TGTGCCAGCAGCCTTAATTCAGCTTTAACTAATGAAAAACTGTTTTTT.

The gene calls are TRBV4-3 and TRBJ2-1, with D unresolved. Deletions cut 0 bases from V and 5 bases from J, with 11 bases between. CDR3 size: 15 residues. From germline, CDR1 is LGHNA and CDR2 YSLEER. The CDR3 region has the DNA TGCGCCAGCAGCCAAGAAGGATTCCCGAACAATGAGCAGTTCTTC. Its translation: CASSQEGFPNNEQFF.

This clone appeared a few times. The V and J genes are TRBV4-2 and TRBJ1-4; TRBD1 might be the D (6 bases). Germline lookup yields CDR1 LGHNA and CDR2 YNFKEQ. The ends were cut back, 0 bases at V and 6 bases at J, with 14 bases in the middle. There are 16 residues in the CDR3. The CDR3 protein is CASSQDLGGQDEKLFF. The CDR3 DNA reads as TGTGCCAGCAGCCAAGATTTGGGGGGGCAGGATGAAAAACTGTTTTTT.

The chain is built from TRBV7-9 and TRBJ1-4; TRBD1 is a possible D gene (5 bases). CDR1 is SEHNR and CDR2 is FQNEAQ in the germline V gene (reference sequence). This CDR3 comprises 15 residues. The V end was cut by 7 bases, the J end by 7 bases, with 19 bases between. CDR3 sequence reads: CASTRRNSGGEKLFF. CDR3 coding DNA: TGTGCCAGCACCCGACGCAACTCGGGGGGTGAAAAACTGTTTTTT.

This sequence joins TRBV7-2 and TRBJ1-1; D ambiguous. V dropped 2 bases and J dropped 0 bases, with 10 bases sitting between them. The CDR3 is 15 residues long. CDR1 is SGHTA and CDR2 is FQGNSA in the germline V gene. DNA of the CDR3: TGTGCCAGCAGCTTAAGAAGGGATATGAACACTGAAGCTTTCTTT. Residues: CASSLRRDMNTEAFF.

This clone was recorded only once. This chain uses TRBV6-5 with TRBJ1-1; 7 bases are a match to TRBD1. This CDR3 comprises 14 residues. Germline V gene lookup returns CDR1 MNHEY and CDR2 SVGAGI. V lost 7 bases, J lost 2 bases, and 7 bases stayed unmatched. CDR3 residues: CASKLGGGNTEAFF. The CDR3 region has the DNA TGTGCCAGCAAACTAGGAGGGGGCAACACTGAAGCTTTCTTT.

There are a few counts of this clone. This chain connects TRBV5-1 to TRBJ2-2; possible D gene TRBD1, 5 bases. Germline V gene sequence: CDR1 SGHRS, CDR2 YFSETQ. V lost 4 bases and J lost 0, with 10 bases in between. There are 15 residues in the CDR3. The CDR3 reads CASSLGQSNTGELFF. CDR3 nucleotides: TGCGCCAGCAGCCTTGGACAATCGAACACCGGGGAGCTGTTTTTT. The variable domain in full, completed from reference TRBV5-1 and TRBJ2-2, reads KAGVTQTPRYLIKTRGQQVTLSCSPISGHRSVSWYQQTPGQGLQFLFEYFSETQRNKGNFPGRFSGRQFSNSRSEMNVSTLELGDSALYLCASSLGQSNTGELFFGEGSRLTVL.

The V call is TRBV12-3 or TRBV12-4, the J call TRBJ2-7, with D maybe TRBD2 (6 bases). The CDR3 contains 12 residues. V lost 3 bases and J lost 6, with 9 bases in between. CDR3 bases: TGTGCCAGCAGTTTGGGGGGTTCCGAGCAGTACTTC. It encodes CASSLGGSEQYF.

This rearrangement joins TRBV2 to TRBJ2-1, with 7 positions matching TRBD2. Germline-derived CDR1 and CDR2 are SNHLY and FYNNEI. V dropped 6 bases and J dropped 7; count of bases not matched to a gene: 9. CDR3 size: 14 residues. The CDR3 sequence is CASRGGVAANEQFF. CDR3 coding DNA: TGTGCCAGCAGGGGGGGGGTAGCGGCTAATGAGCAGTTCTTC.